This entry lists 27 T cell receptor beta chains sequenced from one sample in a study of T cells expressing NK-cell markers. TCRdb re-called the 5' RACE reads and shows each CDR3 protein once, DNA omitted. The repertoire table contains about half a million distinct CDR3 sequences. The sample consisted of blood T cells: a sorted CD56 or NKG2C T cell subset, CD4+ or CD8+ T cells, or bulk PBMC T cells (not recorded which). The receptors stem from a woman in her 50s in good health.

V and J are TRBV29-1 and TRBJ2-3; TCRdb outputs TRBD2, but without DNA this stays unchecked. There are 14 residues in the CDR3. The germline V gene encodes CDR1 SQVTM and CDR2 ANQGSEA. CDR3: CSVFWTSSPDTQYF.

The CDR3 sequence is CASSFLGATYNEQFF. The rearrangement joins TRBV12-3 or TRBV12-4 to TRBJ2-1; TCRdb returns TRBD1, unconfirmable since there is no DNA. The CDR3 covers 15 residues.

Here the CDR3 reads CASSFFRVEQFF. The V call is TRBV12-3 or TRBV12-4, the J call TRBJ2-1. This CDR3 has 12 amino acids.

The CDR3: CASSMWGGEQETQYF. The rearrangement uses TRBV12-3 or TRBV12-4 and TRBJ2-5; without DNA, the TCRdb call of TRBD2 cannot be checked. CDR3 size: 15 residues.

The chain uses TRBV6-5 and TRBJ1-1. There are 13 residues in the CDR3. Germline CDR1 MNHEY, CDR2 SVGAGI. Here the CDR3 reads CASTASSWTEAFF.

The chain has TRBV12-5 and TRBJ1-1; the TCRdb D gene call, TRBD1, has no DNA to confirm it. CDR1 is LGHNT and CDR2 is FRNRAP in the germline V gene. The CDR3 totals 13 residues. The CDR3 loop reads CASDRTLSTEAFF. The full variable domain, its missing parts supplied by reference TRBV12-5 and TRBJ1-1, is DARVTQTPRHKVTEMGQEVTMRCQPILGHNTVFWYRQTMMQGLELLAYFRNRAPLDDSGMPKDRFSAEMPDATLATLKIQPSEPRDSAVYFCASDRTLSTEAFFGQGTRLTVV.

The chain is built from TRBV29-1 and TRBJ2-1; TCRdb names TRBD2, which stays unverified in the absence of DNA. Germline CDR1 and CDR2: SQVTM and ANQGSEA. This CDR3 is built from 13 residues. The CDR3 sequence is CSGASGAYNEQFF.

CDR3 amino acids: CASRDNRGRTDTQYF. The genes are TRBV27 and TRBJ2-3; the D gene TCRdb calls, TRBD1, cannot be checked with no DNA. The germline V gene has CDR1 MNHEY and CDR2 SMNVEV (reference sequence). CDR3 length: 15 amino acids.

The chain has TRBV19 and TRBJ2-5; TCRdb returns TRBD1, unconfirmable since there is no DNA. This CDR3 comprises 14 residues. Germline V gene data show CDR1 as LNHDA and CDR2 as SQIVND (reference sequence). CDR3 region: CASSIPGAGETQYF.

The chain is built from TRBV19 and TRBJ2-6. The CDR3 is 14 residues long. CDR1 is LNHDA and CDR2 is SQIVND in the germline V gene (reference sequence). CDR3 loop: CASSQDFGANVLTF.

The chain carries TRBV12-3 or TRBV12-4 and TRBJ2-3. The CDR3 runs to 15 residues. CDR3: CASSLLVGPTDTQYF.

The chain recombines TRBV7-8 with TRBJ2-1; TCRdb picks TRBD2, but there is no DNA to check that call. The CDR3 is 13 residues long. Per the germline V gene, CDR1 is SGHVS and CDR2 is FQNEAQ. The CDR3 reads CASSKTRVSEQFF.

V gene TRBV5-1 combines with J gene TRBJ2-1; with no DNA, the TCRdb D assignment of TRBD2 cannot be verified. In germline, CDR1 is SGHRS, CDR2 YFSETQ. The CDR3 runs to 15 residues. This CDR3 reads CASSLAPASGREQFF.

V is TRBV4-1 and J is TRBJ2-1; no DNA is available, so the TRBD2 call from TCRdb remains unchecked. CDR3 length: 17 amino acids. CDR1 and CDR2 (germline): MGHRA, YSYEKL. CDR3 amino acids: CASSQGLAGGKGNEQFF.

V is TRBV12-5 and J is TRBJ1-1; TCRdb's D gene call, TRBD1, goes unchecked for lack of DNA. Germline V lookup: CDR1 LGHNT, CDR2 FRNRAP. The CDR3 covers 15 residues. The CDR3 loop is CASGLVQGARGEAFF.

Here the CDR3 reads CASSTPSQGIPYEQYF. The rearrangement uses TRBV19 and TRBJ2-7; the D gene TCRdb calls, TRBD1, cannot be checked with no DNA. Looked up from germline, CDR1 is LNHDA and CDR2 is SQIVND (reference sequence). The CDR3 has 16 residues.

The chain is built from TRBV7-6 and TRBJ2-7; as DNA is missing, the TRBD2 call by TCRdb cannot be tested. The germline CDR1 and CDR2 sequences are SGHVS and FNYEAQ. CDR3 length equals 14 residues. The CDR3 loop is CASSPWSSGYEQYF.

The chain joins TRBV6-5 to TRBJ2-1; no DNA is available, so the TRBD2 call from TCRdb remains unchecked. CDR1 is MNHEY, CDR2 SVGAGI, per germline. The CDR3 sequence is 16 residues long. Here the CDR3 reads CASSYRRSSVHNEQFF.

V usage is TRBV9 and J usage is TRBJ1-1; the TRBD1 assignment by TCRdb is unverifiable without DNA. The CDR3 totals 16 residues. Germline V CDR1 and CDR2: SGDLS, YYNGEE. CDR3 protein: CASSVSTGDTNTEAFF.

This chain connects TRBV10-2 to TRBJ2-5; with no DNA, the TCRdb D assignment of TRBD2 cannot be verified. The CDR3 spans 14 residues. Germline loops: CDR1 WSHSY, CDR2 SAAADI. The CDR3 sequence is CASSESRGGQTQYF.

The rearrangement joins TRBV27 to TRBJ2-1; TCRdb returns TRBD1, unconfirmable since there is no DNA. Looked up from germline, CDR1 is MNHEY and CDR2 is SMNVEV (reference sequence). There are 14 residues in the CDR3. CDR3 loop: CASSFEPDRGNKFF.

This sequence joins TRBV12-3 or TRBV12-4 and TRBJ2-3; checking the TCRdb D call of TRBD1 is not possible without DNA. This CDR3 has 14 residues. The CDR3 reads CASSRAGNPDTQYF.

The CDR3 loop is CAIRLGQGYEQYF. This rearrangement joins TRBV10-3 to TRBJ2-7; no DNA is available, so the TRBD1 call from TCRdb remains unchecked. The CDR3 loop spans 13 amino acids. CDR1 is ENHRY and CDR2 is SYGVKD in the germline V gene.

Here the CDR3 reads CSARDPPGGQFF. This chain links TRBV20-1 with TRBJ2-1; TCRdb selects TRBD1, and the lack of DNA leaves this call unchecked. This CDR3 contains 12 residues. Germline V lookup: CDR1 DFQATT, CDR2 SNEGSKA (reference sequence).

J is TRBJ1-3 and V is TRBV4-2. The CDR3 totals 14 residues. Looked up from germline, CDR1 is LGHNA and CDR2 is YNFKEQ. CDR3: CASSQDTAGNTIYF.

This sequence joins TRBV4-1 and TRBJ2-3; the D gene TCRdb calls, TRBD2, cannot be checked with no DNA. This CDR3 contains 21 residues. The germline gives CDR1 MGHRA, CDR2 YSYEKL. This CDR3 is CASSQVGSTSGRAYRTDTQYF.

The chain recombines TRBV5-1 with TRBJ2-5; the D gene TCRdb calls, TRBD2, cannot be checked with no DNA. The CDR3 is 16 amino acids. The V gene's germline CDR1 is SGHRS and CDR2 YFSETQ. The CDR3 here is CASSLRALESGETQYF.